What follows is one T cell receptor beta chain and its context. Reverse transcription used about 0.45 to 1 ug RNA and random hexamers. The amplification used immunoSEQ multiplex PCR on TCR beta CDR3; it spanned 54 Vbeta and 13 Jbeta. TCRdb passed the immunoSEQ multiplex PCR reads through MiXCR, listing each CDR3 protein once. The data hold 150,000 to 250,000 distinct CDR3 sequences, with nearly 95% observed a single time. There are 16 residues in the CDR3. V lost 1 base and J 0 bases, leaving 12 bases between the germline ends. The germline V gene encodes CDR1 LNHDA and CDR2 SQIVND (reference sequence). These data belong to a study of CD8 T cells in Susac syndrome. Negative isolation yielded CD4+ and CD8+ T cells, and FACS enriched TEMRA cells.

The V call is TRBV19, the J call TRBJ1-2, with a tentative D call TRBD1 (5 bases). This TCR was sampled from a human donor with multiple sclerosis. Sequenced sample: CD4+ T cells from PBMCs. CDR3 residues: CASSIGGANSNYGYTF. CDR3 DNA sequence: TGTGCCAGTAGTATAGGGGGCGCCAACTCTAACTATGGCTACACCTTC. The full variable domain, rest sourced from reference TRBV19 and TRBJ1-2, is DGGITQSPKYLFRKEGQNVTLSCEQNLNHDAMYWYRQDPGQGLRLIYYSQIVNDFQKGDIAEGYSVSREKKESFPLTVTSAQKNPTAFYLCASSIGGANSNYGYTFGSGTRLTVV.